In this sample, the clone carrying this T cell receptor (beta chain) turned up a few times. A much larger clone sits a single nucleotide away, making a read error possible. Each sample yielded at least 6 micrograms of PBMC total RNA. CDR3 length: 13 residues. Germline V gene data show CDR1 as ENHRY and CDR2 as SYGVKD. The sample is drawn from a study of blood T cells in healthy people across ages. It was with a sample-barcoded 5' primer and a J-beta primer mix that a second PCR of about 6 to 12 cycles was run. From the 5' RACE reads, TCRdb called clonotypes with MiXCR, one entry per CDR3 protein. The sample lists some 890,000 distinct CDR3 sequences, about 29% occurring once. Separately, the same data were catalogued under a study of T cells of mothers and their children.

The receptor was derived from a woman in her 40s in good health. The chain is built from TRBV10-3 and TRBJ2-7; perhaps TRBD2 as D (6 bases). The J call may be incorrect, as the DNA end agrees better with TRBJ2-5. Sequenced: blood. For the CDR3, the DNA is TGTGCCTTCAGCCGGGACTTAGAAGAGACCCAGTACTTC. Translating it yields CAFSRDLEETQYF.